Each of the 24 T cell receptor beta chains below was sequenced from the same sample in a study of blood T cell repertoires in COVID-19. This table comes from immunoSEQ multiplex PCR, and its TCRdb copy is limited to in-frame clones, with some not included. The sample consists of more than 95,000 clones, about 86% of them appearing once. Sequenced material: peripheral blood. The origin of the receptors is a man between 70 and 80 years old who had recovered from COVID-19.

The chain has TRBV4-2 and TRBJ1-4, with D possibly being TRBD1 (6 bases). This CDR3 spans 14 amino acids. V lost 8 bases and J lost 5, with 15 bases in between. CDR1 and CDR2 (germline): LGHNA, YNFKEQ. This CDR3 reads CASGHGQTNEKLFF. Here the CDR3 DNA reads TGTGCCAGCGGGCATGGACAGACAAATGAAAAACTGTTTTTT.

This chain joins TRBV18 and TRBJ2-3; 9 bases line up with TRBD1. The V and J ends lost 2 bases and 4 bases, in that order; junction bases with no gene match: 13. CDR1 and CDR2 from the germline V gene are KGHSH and LQKENI. The length of the CDR3 is 18 residues. In DNA, the CDR3 is TGTGCCAGCTCACCAAACCCCTCCGGGACAGGGATTTCAGATACGCAGTATTTT. This sequence encodes CASSPNPSGTGISDTQYF.

V and J are TRBV23-1 and TRBJ2-7; TRBD2 aligns across 7 bases. TRBV23-1 is classed as an ORF, of uncertain function. The CDR3 contains 17 residues. The V gene end was trimmed by 0 bases and the J gene end by 1 base; junction bases not matched to a gene: 9. This CDR3 reads CASSQSFLGGLSYEQYF. Written as DNA, the CDR3 is TGCGCCAGCAGTCAATCCTTCCTGGGGGGACTATCCTACGAGCAGTACTTC.

CDR3 coding DNA: TGTGCCAGCAGTTACTTTAGCGGGAGCGCCGGGGAGCTGTTTTTT. Amino acids: CASSYFSGSAGELFF. The chain employs TRBV6-6 and TRBJ2-2, with TRBD2 matching over 9 bases. Germline lookup yields CDR1 MNHNY and CDR2 SVGAGI (reference sequence). The trim removed 1 base at V and 6 bases at J, leaving 3 bases unmatched. The CDR3 loop spans 15 amino acids.

V usage is TRBV6-5 and J usage is TRBJ2-1; 8 nucleotides match TRBD1. Germline V gives CDR1 MNHEY, CDR2 SVGAGI. Trimming at V came to 5 bases and at J to 2 bases, leaving 2 bases not matched to a gene. This CDR3 has 14 amino acids. The CDR3 bases are TGTGCCAGCAGTCCACAGGGGGCCTACAATGAGCAGTTCTTC. This codes for CASSPQGAYNEQFF.

In this sample, this clone turned up a few times. The chain links TRBV4-3 to TRBJ2-3, with D perhaps TRBD2 (6 bases). The CDR3 runs 16 residues. Germline CDR1 LGHNA, CDR2 YSLEER. V was pared by 4 bases and J by 0 bases, with 14 bases between. CDR3 region: CASSPGGDRSTDTQYF. The CDR3 DNA is TGCGCCAGCAGCCCCGGGGGAGACAGAAGCACAGATACGCAGTATTTT.

V usage is TRBV9 and J usage is TRBJ2-5, with D possibly TRBD2 on 6 matching bases. This CDR3 contains 14 residues. Germline loops: CDR1 SGDLS, CDR2 YYNGEE. The V and J ends lost 0 bases and 4 bases respectively, with 10 bases between them. CDR3 residues: CASSVEFGGETQYF. In DNA form, the CDR3 reads TGTGCCAGCAGCGTAGAGTTCGGGGGAGAGACCCAGTACTTC.

The V gene is TRBV9, the J gene TRBJ1-1; D is undetermined. With 0 bases removed from V and 3 bases from J, the gap between germline ends came to 27 bases. Germline CDR1 and CDR2: SGDLS and YYNGEE. The length of the CDR3 is 20 residues. CDR3 sequence: CASSVVPASPGQSADTEAFF. The CDR3 bases are TGTGCCAGCAGCGTAGTACCGGCCTCCCCGGGTCAGTCTGCGGACACTGAAGCTTTCTTT.

The chain joins TRBV24-1 to TRBJ2-7, with a weak D call TRBD2 (6 bases). V was trimmed by 6 bases and J by 4 bases, leaving 12 bases between them. Germline lookup yields CDR1 KGHDR and CDR2 SFDVKD. The CDR3 is 13 amino acids. In nucleotides, the CDR3 is TGTGCCACCAGTCCGGGAGAATCATACGAGCAGTACTTC. Amino acids: CATSPGESYEQYF.

The chain has TRBV6-5 and TRBJ2-3, with a weak D call TRBD2 (6 bases). V lost 6 bases, J lost 4 bases, and 14 bases lay in between. Germline CDR1 MNHEY, CDR2 SVGAGI. The CDR3 length is 14 residues. The CDR3 DNA reads as TGTGCCAGCAGAATACCGGGAGTCGCAGATACGCAGTATTTT. Its protein is CASRIPGVADTQYF.

The CDR3 sequence is CATSTGSATNEKLFF. DNA of the CDR3: TGTGCCACCAGCACGGGATCTGCAACTAATGAAAAACTGTTTTTT. The V and J genes are TRBV15 and TRBJ1-4; D uncertain. CDR1 and CDR2 from the germline V gene are LNHNV and YYDKDF (reference sequence). V was pared by 4 bases and J by 0 bases, with 9 bases between. There are 15 residues in the CDR3. Full variable domain (outside the CDR3, taken from reference TRBV15 and TRBJ1-4): DAMVIQNPRYQVTQFGKPVTLSCSQTLNHNVMYWYQQKSSQAPKLLFHYYDKDFNNEADTPDNFQSRRPNTSFCFLDIRSPGLGDTAMYLCATSTGSATNEKLFFGSGTQLSVL.

This clone was detected a few times. The chain uses TRBV9 and TRBJ1-1; TRBD1 is a possible D gene (5 bases). This CDR3 has 15 amino acids. Trimming left V 0 bases short and J 1 base short, with 10 bases between. Germline V gives CDR1 SGDLS, CDR2 YYNGEE. CDR3 DNA sequence: TGTGCCAGCAGCGTAGGCGGACACCGGAACACTGAAGCTTTCTTT. Translated: CASSVGGHRNTEAFF.

The rearrangement uses TRBV7-3 and TRBJ2-1; TRBD2 matches 8 bases. The length of the CDR3 is 17 residues. V shed 5 bases and J 5 bases; nucleotides not matched to a gene: 14. The germline CDR1 and CDR2 sequences are SGHTA and FQGTGA. The CDR3 reads CASSLARGATLDNEQFF. DNA of the CDR3: TGTGCCAGCAGCCTGGCGCGGGGGGCCACCCTCGACAATGAGCAGTTCTTC. Together with reference TRBV7-3 and TRBJ2-1, the CDR3 gives the full variable domain: GAGVSQTPSNKVTEKGKYVELRCDPISGHTALYWYRQSLGQGPEFLIYFQGTGAADDSGLPNDRFFAVRPEGSVSTLKIQRTERGDSAVYLCASSLARGATLDNEQFFGPGTRLTVL.

The rearrangement links TRBV9 to TRBJ2-2; 8 bases align to TRBD2. CDR1 and CDR2 (germline): SGDLS, YYNGEE. With 0 bases clipped from V and 3 bases from J, the junction kept 4 bases outside the gene matches. The CDR3 loop spans 16 amino acids. The CDR3 here is CASSVEPSGYTGELFF. The CDR3 nucleotides are TGTGCCAGCAGCGTAGAACCTAGCGGGTACACCGGGGAGCTGTTTTTT.

This clone was seen only once. J is TRBJ2-3 and V is TRBV18, with 7 bases identical to TRBD2. The CDR3 is made up of 14 amino acids. The germline gives CDR1 KGHSH, CDR2 LQKENI. V was pared by 1 base and J by 3 bases, with 1 base of the junction left unmatched. Here the CDR3 DNA reads TGTGCCAGCTCACCACGGACTAGTACAGATACGCAGTATTTT. Translated, it gives CASSPRTSTDTQYF.

The chain couples TRBV4-2 to TRBJ2-1; TRBD2 agrees at 8 bases. The germline V gene encodes CDR1 LGHNA and CDR2 YNFKEQ. V dropped 0 bases and J dropped 10; count of bases not matched to a gene: 11. The CDR3 loop spans 16 amino acids. Here the CDR3 reads CASSQDQSGSSWEQFF. The DNA for the CDR3 is TGTGCCAGCAGCCAAGATCAGAGCGGGAGCTCTTGGGAGCAGTTCTTC.

The CDR3 region is CASSASGTSSYNEQFF. CDR3 DNA sequence: TGTGCCAGCAGCGCCTCCGGGACTAGCTCCTACAATGAGCAGTTCTTC. This chain joins TRBV9 and TRBJ2-1; 8 positions match TRBD2. Per the germline V gene, CDR1 is SGDLS and CDR2 is YYNGEE. This CDR3 has 16 residues. Trimming cost V 3 bases and J 0 bases; bases outside gene matches: 5.

This chain uses TRBV7-9 with TRBJ2-5, with D possibly matching TRBD1 (6 bases). The CDR3 covers 15 residues. With 2 bases removed from V and 1 base from J, the gap between germline ends came to 11 bases. From germline, CDR1 is SEHNR and CDR2 FQNEAQ (reference sequence). In DNA, the CDR3 is TGTGCCAGCAGCTTAAGAGGACAGAGCCAAGAGACCCAGTACTTC. It codes for CASSLRGQSQETQYF.

A few counts support this clone. The chain recombines TRBV11-2 with TRBJ2-7, with TRBD2 matching 9 bases. Germline CDR1 and CDR2: SGHAT and FQNNGV. The CDR3 covers 15 residues. V dropped 4 bases and J dropped 1; count of bases not matched to a gene: 5. The CDR3 region is CASSYSSGSSYEQYF. CDR3 sequence (DNA): TGTGCCAGCAGCTATAGTAGCGGGAGTTCCTACGAGCAGTACTTC.

This chain links TRBV18 with TRBJ1-1, with D perhaps TRBD1 (6 bases). The CDR3 runs to 14 residues. Deletions cut 4 bases from V and 0 bases from J, with 9 bases between. Germline CDR1 KGHSH, CDR2 LQKENI. The CDR3 region is CASSRDTLNTEAFF. The CDR3 nucleotides read TGTGCCAGCTCACGGGACACGTTGAACACTGAAGCTTTCTTT.

The V gene is TRBV3-1 (or the pseudogene TRBV3-2), the J gene TRBJ2-1; TRBD1 might be the D (5 bases). The CDR3 contains 15 residues. Trimming took off 4 bases at V and 5 bases at J, with 15 bases between the two ends. From germline, CDR1 is LGHDT and CDR2 YNNKEL (reference sequence). In DNA, the CDR3 is TGTGCCAGCAGCCCTAACTGGGGCCCCAACAATGAGCAGTTCTTC. Amino acid sequence: CASSPNWGPNNEQFF.

The chain has TRBV10-3 and TRBJ1-2; D is undetermined. V lost 2 bases and J lost 6, with 10 bases in between. Germline CDR1 reads ENHRY; CDR2 reads SYGVKD. The CDR3 is 13 amino acids. In nucleotides, the CDR3 is TGTGCCATCAGTGAGCAGTTTCAGGATGGCTACACCTTC. Protein sequence: CAISEQFQDGYTF.

This chain uses TRBV3-1 (or the pseudogene TRBV3-2) with TRBJ1-1; D not resolved. Germline-derived CDR1 and CDR2 are LGHDT and YNNKEL (reference sequence). This CDR3 spans 14 amino acids. V was clipped by 6 bases and J by 4 bases, with 15 bases between them. The CDR3 protein is CASRSRESGTEAFF. In nucleotides, the CDR3 is TGTGCCAGCAGGTCCCGAGAGTCCGGCACTGAAGCTTTCTTT.

The CDR3 loop reads CASSLREYGYTF. The CDR3 DNA sequence: TGTGCCAGCAGTCTCCGGGAGTATGGCTACACCTTC. The genes are TRBV28 and TRBJ1-2; no clear D. The CDR3 contains 12 residues. Trimming took off 5 bases at V and 5 bases at J, with 9 bases between the two ends. CDR1 is MDHEN, CDR2 SYDVKM, per germline.